A selection of T cell receptor beta chains follows, all from one sample in a study of blood T cell repertoires in COVID-19. The assay was immunoSEQ multiplex PCR, and TCRdb's table has in-frame clones only and misses some. The data show 140,000 or so clones, with about 86% seen just once and over 7% held by the top ten. Sequenced material: peripheral blood. The receptors originated from a human donor in a cohort sampled during active COVID-19. Both conserved end residues are part of each CDR3. D genes are given only for firm matches. Some rows have no size entry. The others give once, few or many, or a class for an expanded clone.

abundance | j_gene | v_gene | d_gene | CDR3aa | CDR3nt
. | TRBJ1-1 | TRBV19 | TRBD1 | CASSRDRFMNTEAFF | TGTGCCAGTAGCCGGGACAGATTTATGAACACTGAAGCTTTCTTT
. | TRBJ2-1 | TRBV10-3 | TRBD2 | CAISGLAGEQFF | TGTGCCATCAGTGGACTAGCGGGGGAGCAGTTCTTC
. | TRBJ1-6 | TRBV27 | . | CASSRLEGLGNSPLHF | TGTGCCAGCAGTCGTTTGGAGGGCTTGGGGAATTCACCCCTCCACTTT
. | TRBJ2-5 | TRBV19 | TRBD1 | CASSKMTGGRETQYF | TGTGCCAGTAGTAAGATGACAGGGGGCAGGGAGACCCAGTACTTC
. | TRBJ2-2 | TRBV7-9 | TRBD1 | CASSRDRDTGELFF | TGTGCCAGCAGTAGGGACAGAGACACCGGGGAGCTGTTTTTT
once | TRBJ2-5 | TRBV18 | . | CASSQSQGTAETQYF | TGTGCCAGCTCACAATCCCAGGGGACGGCAGAGACCCAGTACTTC
. | TRBJ1-1 | TRBV6-5 | TRBD1 | CASSRDRTKNTEAFF | TGTGCCAGCAGCAGGGACAGAACAAAGAACACTGAAGCTTTCTTT
few | TRBJ2-7 | TRBV2 | TRBD2 | CASRPGLAGISYEQYF | TGTGCCAGCAGGCCGGGACTAGCGGGGATCTCCTACGAGCAGTACTTC
. | TRBJ2-3 | TRBV24-1 | TRBD1 | CATSDPGTGGTTDTQYF | TGTGCCACCAGTGACCCAGGGACAGGGGGGACGACAGATACGCAGTATTTT
. | TRBJ1-1 | TRBV15 | . | CATSRGGVATEAFF | TGTGCCACCAGCAGAGGGGGAGTAGCGACTGAAGCTTTCTTT
. | TRBJ1-5 | TRBV28 | TRBD1 | CASSLGGTGANQPQHF | TGTGCCAGCAGTTTAGGCGGGACAGGGGCTAATCAGCCCCAGCATTTT
. | TRBJ1-2 | TRBV28 | . | CACKGGLIYYGYTF | TGTGCCTGCAAGGGGGGGCTCATTTATTATGGCTACACCTTC
. | TRBJ2-1 | TRBV5-4 | TRBD2 | CASSSRGGAAYNEQFF | TGTGCCAGCAGCTCTCGCGGGGGGGCAGCTTACAATGAGCAGTTCTTC
once | TRBJ2-7 | TRBV5-1 | TRBD1 | CASSLNRGQGEQYF | TGCGCCAGCAGCCTGAACAGGGGGCAAGGCGAGCAGTACTTC
. | TRBJ2-2 | TRBV7-9 | TRBD1 | CASSLETGSTGELFF | TGTGCCAGCAGCTTAGAGACAGGGAGCACCGGGGAGCTGTTTTTT
once | TRBJ2-6 | TRBV28 | TRBD1 | CASSWTGTGANVLTF | TGTGCCAGCAGTTGGACAGGGACTGGGGCCAACGTCCTGACTTTC
. | TRBJ1-6 | TRBV28 | . | CASTRWAGPNSPLHF | TGTGCCAGCACTAGATGGGCGGGACCCAATTCACCCCTCCACTTT
once | TRBJ1-2 | TRBV5-5 | . | CASSLDSLYGYTF | TGTGCCAGCAGCTTGGACAGCCTATATGGCTACACCTTC
. | TRBJ1-1 | TRBV6-5 | . | CASSPQRQMNTEAFF | TGTGCCAGCAGCCCCCAGCGACAGATGAACACTGAAGCTTTCTTT
. | TRBJ1-1 | TRBV20-1 | TRBD1 | CSASRQGAGTEAFF | TGCAGTGCTAGTAGACAGGGGGCGGGCACTGAAGCTTTCTTT
. | TRBJ1-1 | TRBV25-1 | . | CASSETGRGNTEAFF | TGTGCCAGCAGTGAAACAGGGAGAGGGAACACTGAAGCTTTCTTT
. | TRBJ2-5 | TRBV5-6 | . | CASSLGTVFQETQYF | TGTGCCAGCAGCTTGGGGACAGTCTTCCAAGAGACCCAGTACTTC
. | TRBJ2-3 | TRBV6-1 | TRBD2 | CASSERLAGVTDTQYF | TGTGCCAGCAGTGAACGCCTAGCGGGGGTCACAGATACGCAGTATTTT
. | TRBJ1-4 | TRBV5-1 | . | CASSLTGAGEKLFF | TGCGCCAGCAGCTTGACTGGGGCAGGTGAAAAACTGTTTTTT
few | TRBJ1-3 | TRBV29-1 | . | CSVEDSLLGNTIYF | TGCAGCGTTGAAGATTCACTCCTCGGAAACACCATATATTTT
. | TRBJ2-4 | TRBV11-1 | . | CASSFRGEAKNIQYF | TGTGCCAGCAGCTTCCGGGGTGAAGCCAAAAACATTCAGTACTTC
. | TRBJ2-1 | TRBV28 | TRBD2 | CASSPSGTSVYNEQFF | TGTGCCAGCAGCCCGTCGGGGACTAGCGTTTACAATGAGCAGTTCTTC
. | TRBJ2-1 | TRBV9 | . | CASSALNNEQFF | TGTGCCAGCAGCGCGCTAAACAATGAGCAGTTCTTC
. | TRBJ1-1 | TRBV5-1 | . | CASSVSRVEITEAFF | TGCGCCAGCAGCGTCTCCAGGGTGGAAATCACTGAAGCTTTCTTT
few | TRBJ2-6 | TRBV13 | . | CASSLESYSGANVLTF | TGTGCCAGCAGCTTAGAGAGCTACTCTGGGGCCAACGTCCTGACTTTC
. | TRBJ2-4 | TRBV4-1 | TRBD2 | CASSTAGGPHIQYF | TGCGCCAGCAGCACGGCGGGGGGGCCTCACATTCAGTACTTC
. | TRBJ2-3 | TRBV9 | TRBD1 | CASSPFRGQGNTDTQYF | TGTGCCAGCAGCCCCTTCCGGGGACAGGGAAACACAGATACGCAGTATTTT
. | TRBJ2-7 | TRBV6-5 | . | CASRRQDRGSYEQYF | TGTGCCAGCAGGCGCCAGGACAGAGGTTCCTACGAGCAGTACTTC
. | TRBJ2-7 | TRBV6-5 | TRBD2 | CASGPLGSGGEQYF | TGTGCCAGCGGGCCTTTGGGATCCGGGGGGGAGCAGTACTTC
. | TRBJ2-5 | TRBV5-1 | TRBD2 | CASSLTTSGGLGETQYF | TGCGCCAGCAGCTTAACGACTAGCGGGGGGCTTGGAGAGACCCAGTACTTC
. | TRBJ2-1 | TRBV10-3 | TRBD2 | CAISEGYTSGGYNEQFF | TGTGCCATCAGTGAGGGCTACACTAGCGGGGGCTACAATGAGCAGTTCTTC
. | TRBJ2-6 | TRBV13 | . | CASSLYGSGANVLTF | TGTGCCAGCAGCTTATACGGGTCAGGGGCCAACGTCCTGACTTTC
. | TRBJ2-2 | TRBV9 | . | CASSPTVIDTGELFF | TGTGCCAGCAGCCCAACAGTGATCGACACCGGGGAGCTGTTTTTT
. | TRBJ1-5 | TRBV21-1 | . | CASSKERDRGLSGNQPQHF | TGTGCCAGCAGCAAAGAACGGGACAGGGGGCTGAGTGGCAATCAGCCCCAGCATTTT